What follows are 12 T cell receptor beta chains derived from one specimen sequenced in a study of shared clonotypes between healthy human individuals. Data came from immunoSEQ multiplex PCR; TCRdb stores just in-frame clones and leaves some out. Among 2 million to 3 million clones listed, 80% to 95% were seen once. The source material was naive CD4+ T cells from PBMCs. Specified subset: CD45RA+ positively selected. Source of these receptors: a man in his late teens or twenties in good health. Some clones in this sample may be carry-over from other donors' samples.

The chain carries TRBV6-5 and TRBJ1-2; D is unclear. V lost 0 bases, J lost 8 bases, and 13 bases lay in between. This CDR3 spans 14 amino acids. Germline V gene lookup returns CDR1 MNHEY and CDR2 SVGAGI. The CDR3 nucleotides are TGTGCCAGCAGTTACTCGGCAGTCCTAAAGGGCTACACCTTC. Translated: CASSYSAVLKGYTF.

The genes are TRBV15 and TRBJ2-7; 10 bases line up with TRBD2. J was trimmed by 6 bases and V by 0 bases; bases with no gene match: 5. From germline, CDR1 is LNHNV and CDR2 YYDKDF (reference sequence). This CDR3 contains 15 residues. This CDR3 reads CATSRDLAGVGEQYF. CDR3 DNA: TGTGCCACCAGCAGAGATCTAGCGGGAGTAGGCGAGCAGTACTTC.

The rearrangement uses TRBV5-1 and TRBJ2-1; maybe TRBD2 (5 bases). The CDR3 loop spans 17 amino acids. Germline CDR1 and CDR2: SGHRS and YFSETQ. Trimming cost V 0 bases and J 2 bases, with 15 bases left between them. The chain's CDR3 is CASSLGVGVAPYNEQFF. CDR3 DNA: TGCGCCAGCAGCTTGGGGGTGGGAGTCGCTCCCTACAATGAGCAGTTCTTC.

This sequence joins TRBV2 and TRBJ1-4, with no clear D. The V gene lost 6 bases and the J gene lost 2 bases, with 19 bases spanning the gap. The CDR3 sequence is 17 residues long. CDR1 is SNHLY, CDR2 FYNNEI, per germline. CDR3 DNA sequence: TGTGCCAGCAGATATACCGGGCGCCCCGGTACTAATGAAAAACTGTTTTTT. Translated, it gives CASRYTGRPGTNEKLFF.

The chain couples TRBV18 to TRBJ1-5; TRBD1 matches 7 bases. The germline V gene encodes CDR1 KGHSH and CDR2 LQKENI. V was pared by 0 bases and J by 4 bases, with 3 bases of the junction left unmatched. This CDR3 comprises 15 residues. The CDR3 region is CASSPPQGGNQPQHF. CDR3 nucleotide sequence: TGTGCCAGCTCACCACCCCAGGGGGGGAATCAGCCCCAGCATTTT.

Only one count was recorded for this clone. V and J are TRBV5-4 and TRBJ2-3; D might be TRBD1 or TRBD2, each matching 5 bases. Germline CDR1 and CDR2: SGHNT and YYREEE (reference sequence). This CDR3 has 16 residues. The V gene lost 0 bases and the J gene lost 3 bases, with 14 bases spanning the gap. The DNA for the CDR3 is TGTGCCAGCAGCTTGGCAACCGGGACCCAAACAGATACGCAGTATTTT. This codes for CASSLATGTQTDTQYF.

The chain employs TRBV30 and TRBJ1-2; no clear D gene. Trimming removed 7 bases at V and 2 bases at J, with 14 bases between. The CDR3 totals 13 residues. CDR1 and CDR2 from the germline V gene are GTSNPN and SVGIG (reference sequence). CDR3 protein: CASPPTVNYGYTF. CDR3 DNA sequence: TGTGCCTCCCCACCGACGGTCAACTATGGCTACACCTTC.

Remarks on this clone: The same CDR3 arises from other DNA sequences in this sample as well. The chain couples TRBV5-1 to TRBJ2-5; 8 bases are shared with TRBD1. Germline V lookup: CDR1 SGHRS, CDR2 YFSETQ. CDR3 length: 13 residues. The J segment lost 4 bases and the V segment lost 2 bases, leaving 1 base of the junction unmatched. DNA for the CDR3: TGCGCCAGCAGCTTCACAGGGGGAGAGACCCAGTACTTC. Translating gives CASSFTGGETQYF. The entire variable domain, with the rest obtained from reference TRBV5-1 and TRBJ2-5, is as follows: KAGVTQTPRYLIKTRGQQVTLSCSPISGHRSVSWYQQTPGQGLQFLFEYFSETQRNKGNFPGRFSGRQFSNSRSEMNVSTLELGDSALYLCASSFTGGETQYFGPGTRLLVL.

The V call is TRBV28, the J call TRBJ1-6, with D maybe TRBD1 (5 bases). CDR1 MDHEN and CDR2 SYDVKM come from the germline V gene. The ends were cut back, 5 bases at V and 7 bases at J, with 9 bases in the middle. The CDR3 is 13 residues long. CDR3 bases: TGTGCCAGCAGTGTAACAGGAAATTCACCCCTCCACTTT. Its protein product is CASSVTGNSPLHF.

The CDR3 is CASSFDVSSSTDTQYF. Written as DNA, the CDR3 is TGTGCCAGCAGCTTTGACGTGAGCTCCTCCACAGATACGCAGTATTTT. The chain is built from TRBV5-4 and TRBJ2-3, with D hard to call. The germline V gene encodes CDR1 SGHNT and CDR2 YYREEE (reference sequence). The V end lost 2 bases, the J end lost 2 bases, and 15 bases lay between the germline ends. This CDR3 has 16 amino acids.

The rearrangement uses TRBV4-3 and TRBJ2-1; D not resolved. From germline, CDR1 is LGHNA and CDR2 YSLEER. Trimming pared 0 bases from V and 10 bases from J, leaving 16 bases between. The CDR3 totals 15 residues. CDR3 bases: TGCGCCAGCAGCCAAGAAGCGTATCGGGCCGTCGAGCAGTTCTTC. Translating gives CASSQEAYRAVEQFF.

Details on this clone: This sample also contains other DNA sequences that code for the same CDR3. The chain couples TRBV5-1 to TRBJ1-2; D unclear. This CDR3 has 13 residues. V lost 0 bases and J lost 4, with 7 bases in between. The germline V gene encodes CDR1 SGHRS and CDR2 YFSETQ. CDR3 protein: CASSLEAGYGYTF. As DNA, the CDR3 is TGCGCCAGCAGCTTGGAGGCGGGCTATGGCTACACCTTC.